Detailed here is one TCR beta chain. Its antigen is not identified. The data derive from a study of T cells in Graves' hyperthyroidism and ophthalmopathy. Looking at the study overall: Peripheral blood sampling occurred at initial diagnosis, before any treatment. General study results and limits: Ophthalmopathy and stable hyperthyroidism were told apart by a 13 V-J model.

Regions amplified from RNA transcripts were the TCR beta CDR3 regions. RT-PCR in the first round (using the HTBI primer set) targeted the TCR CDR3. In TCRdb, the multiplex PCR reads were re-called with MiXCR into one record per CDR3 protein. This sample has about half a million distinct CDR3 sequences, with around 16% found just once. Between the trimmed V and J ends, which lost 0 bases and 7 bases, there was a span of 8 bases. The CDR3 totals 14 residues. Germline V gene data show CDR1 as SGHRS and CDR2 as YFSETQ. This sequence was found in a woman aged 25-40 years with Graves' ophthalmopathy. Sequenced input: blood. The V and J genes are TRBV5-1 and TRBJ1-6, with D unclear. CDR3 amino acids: CASSLVGVNSPLHF. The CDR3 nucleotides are TGCGCCAGCAGCTTGGTCGGAGTAAATTCACCCCTCCACTTT.